These 20 T cell receptor beta chains were all obtained from the same sample, sequenced in a study of T-cell memory formation after mild COVID-19. A single record per CDR3 protein comes from TCRdb applying MiXCR to the 5' RACE reads. The repertoire includes 550,000 to 700,000 distinct CDR3 sequences, approximately 19% of them detected once, and approximately 12% sits in the top ten. What was sequenced was PBMCs or a T cell subset sorted from them (not recorded which). The receptors here all came from an adult woman who had mild COVID-19 (a few samples of this study predate the infection). Cell type and time point are not known.

The chain is built from TRBV5-1 and TRBJ2-7; D perhaps matches TRBD1 (5 bases). The CDR3 is 14 amino acids. From germline, CDR1 is SGHRS and CDR2 YFSETQ. V lost 2 bases and J 3 bases, leaving 12 bases between the germline ends. The CDR3 sequence: CASSFTGFHYEQYF. The CDR3 bases are TGCGCCAGCAGCTTTACAGGATTCCACTACGAGCAGTACTTC.

The V and J genes are TRBV5-6 and TRBJ2-2; possible D gene TRBD2, 6 bases. V lost 3 bases and J 1 base, leaving 7 bases between the germline ends. The germline CDR1 and CDR2 sequences are SGHDT and YYEEEE. The length of the CDR3 is 14 residues. This chain's CDR3 is CASSSGLNTGELFF. In nucleotides, the CDR3 is TGTGCCAGCAGCTCGGGACTGAACACCGGGGAGCTGTTTTTT.

The chain links TRBV7-8 to TRBJ2-1; D may be TRBD2 (5 bases). The CDR3 has 13 residues. The ends were cut back, 5 bases at V and 5 bases at J, with 10 bases in the middle. Per the germline V gene, CDR1 is SGHVS and CDR2 is FQNEAQ. The CDR3 sequence: CASSPGVHNEQFF. CDR3 coding DNA: TGTGCCAGCAGCCCCGGGGTTCACAATGAGCAGTTCTTC.

This clonotype was counted ten times or more. The chain joins TRBV5-1 to TRBJ2-2; D uncertain. CDR1 SGHRS and CDR2 YFSETQ come from the germline V gene. This CDR3 contains 14 residues. The V end lost 0 bases, the J end lost 1 base, and 4 bases lay between the germline ends. In DNA form, the CDR3 reads TGCGCCAGCAGCTTGGTGGAGAACACCGGGGAGCTGTTTTTT. Protein sequence: CASSLVENTGELFF.

The genes are TRBV4-1 and TRBJ2-2, with D perhaps being TRBD1 or TRBD2 (6 bases each). V was trimmed by 1 base and J by 0 bases, leaving 12 bases between them. CDR3 length: 17 amino acids. Germline values: CDR1 MGHRA, CDR2 YSYEKL. This chain's CDR3 is CASSQAGGVANTGELFF. CDR3 nucleotide sequence: TGCGCCAGCAGCCAAGCCGGGGGCGTTGCGAACACCGGGGAGCTGTTTTTT.

V gene TRBV4-1 combines with J gene TRBJ1-5; D is ambiguous. Between the trimmed V and J ends, which lost 0 bases and 7 bases, there was a span of 13 bases. This CDR3 contains 15 residues. In germline, CDR1 is MGHRA, CDR2 YSYEKL. The CDR3 DNA reads TGCGCCAGCAGCCAAGATCTGTTCGAGGGCCAGCCCCAGCATTTT. Amino acids: CASSQDLFEGQPQHF.

The rearrangement links TRBV12-3 or TRBV12-4 to TRBJ1-2; D unclear. The CDR3 spans 14 residues. Trimming cost V 4 bases and J 8 bases, with 17 bases left between them. CDR3 loop: CASSSPARNRGYTF. DNA for the CDR3: TGTGCCAGCAGTTCCCCCGCTAGGAACCGGGGCTACACCTTC.

This clonotype was observed at least ten times. The chain uses TRBV20-1 and TRBJ2-5; 9 bases are shared with TRBD1. The CDR3 spans 13 residues. V lost 5 bases, J lost 2 bases, and 3 bases stayed unmatched. The germline V gene encodes CDR1 DFQATT and CDR2 SNEGSKA (reference sequence). The CDR3 DNA reads TGCAGTGCTGGACAGGGGAAGCAAGAGACCCAGTACTTC. This encodes CSAGQGKQETQYF.

This chain links TRBV20-1 with TRBJ1-5; no clear D. Germline lookup yields CDR1 DFQATT and CDR2 SNEGSKA (reference sequence). This CDR3 has 13 amino acids. V was pared by 4 bases and J by 5 bases, with 12 bases between. The CDR3 protein is CSATELKHQPQHF. CDR3 DNA sequence: TGCAGTGCTACCGAACTTAAGCATCAGCCCCAGCATTTT.

This clonotype has a handful of counts. The rearrangement joins TRBV12-3 or TRBV12-4 to TRBJ1-6, with D hard to call. The CDR3 sequence is 12 residues long. V lost 8 bases and J lost 7, with 9 bases in between. The CDR3 sequence: CASSLNNSPLHF. The CDR3 nucleotides read TGTGCCAGCTCGCTGAACAATTCACCCCTCCACTTT.

V usage is TRBV12-3 or TRBV12-4 and J usage is TRBJ2-1, with 12 nucleotides matching TRBD2. V shed 4 bases, J shed 5 bases, and the junction held 3 bases outside the gene matches. The CDR3 covers 15 residues. The CDR3 nucleotides read TGTGCCAGCAGTTCCACTAGCGGGGGGAACAATGAGCAGTTCTTC. As protein: CASSSTSGGNNEQFF.

The rearrangement links TRBV11-2 to TRBJ2-1; D unresolved. The CDR3 is made up of 13 amino acids. Per germline, CDR1 SGHAT and CDR2 FQNNGV. V was clipped by 3 bases and J by 5 bases, with 8 bases between them. The CDR3 reads CASSFGPNNEQFF. The CDR3 DNA follows: TGTGCCAGCAGCTTTGGGCCAAACAATGAGCAGTTCTTC. The complete variable domain, with remaining parts taken from reference TRBV11-2 and TRBJ2-1, reads EAGVAQSPRYKIIEKRQSVAFWCNPISGHATLYWYQQILGQGPKLLIQFQNNGVVDDSQLPKDRFSAERLKGVDSTLKIQPAKLEDSAVYLCASSFGPNNEQFFGPGTRLTVL.

This clonotype was seen more than once but under ten times. The chain recombines TRBV24-1 with TRBJ2-1, with D maybe TRBD2 (6 bases). Germline-derived CDR1 and CDR2 are KGHDR and SFDVKD. This CDR3 has 18 residues. The V end was cut by 4 bases, the J end by 4 bases, with 22 bases between. The CDR3 loop is CATSEFGSSPTAYNEQFF. Here the CDR3 DNA reads TGTGCCACCAGTGAATTCGGGAGTTCCCCAACAGCATACAATGAGCAGTTCTTC.

This clonotype has just a few counts. The chain is built from TRBV4-2 and TRBJ1-2; D might be TRBD1 (5 bases). The CDR3 has 14 residues. V was trimmed by 3 bases and J by 0 bases, leaving 8 bases between them. CDR1 and CDR2 (germline): LGHNA, YNFKEQ. CDR3 in DNA: TGTGCCAGCAGCCACCGGGGACCTAACTATGGCTACACCTTC. It encodes CASSHRGPNYGYTF.

This clonotype was picked up a small number of times. J is TRBJ1-3 and V is TRBV7-9, with D perhaps TRBD1 (6 bases). Germline values: CDR1 SEHNR, CDR2 FQNEAQ (reference sequence). This CDR3 is built from 16 residues. V dropped 5 bases and J dropped 0 bases, with 14 bases sitting between them. The CDR3: CASSPRQVVSGNTIYF. In DNA, the CDR3 is TGTGCCAGCAGCCCCCGACAGGTTGTCTCTGGAAACACCATATATTTT.

The chain links TRBV12-3 or TRBV12-4 to TRBJ2-3; 15 positions agree with TRBD2. CDR3 length: 17 residues. V was clipped by 6 bases and J by 4 bases; unmatched bases: 8. The CDR3, as DNA: TGTGCCAGCAGGCCGGGACTAGCGGGAGGATTGGCAGATACGCAGTATTTT. Amino acids: CASRPGLAGGLADTQYF.

This clonotype was seen only a few times. The chain employs TRBV5-4 and TRBJ1-3; a weak D match, TRBD1 (5 bases). CDR1 is SGHNT, CDR2 YYREEE, per germline (reference sequence). The CDR3 has 17 amino acids. V lost 0 bases and J 2 bases, leaving 15 bases between the germline ends. The CDR3: CASSLGTPGMAGNTIYF. In nucleotides, the CDR3 is TGTGCCAGCAGCTTGGGAACCCCAGGGATGGCTGGAAACACCATATATTTT.

This rearrangement joins TRBV7-8 to TRBJ1-1, with 7 nucleotides matching TRBD1. The junction had 9 bases not matched to a gene; V was cut back by 5 bases and J by 0 bases. Looked up from germline, CDR1 is SGHVS and CDR2 is FQNEAQ. The CDR3 spans 16 residues. The DNA of the CDR3 is TGTGCCAGCAGCCCGACGGGACAGATAATGAACACTGAAGCTTTCTTT. Amino acid sequence: CASSPTGQIMNTEAFF.

This clonotype was seen a handful of times. The V call is TRBV21-1, the J call TRBJ2-3; TRBD2 reflects the table's D call only, with no check against the DNA. TRBV21-1 is annotated as a pseudogene. CDR3 length: 19 residues. CDR3 bases: TGTGCCAGCAGCCAGACTAGCGGGTACGGAAACGCTAGCACAGATACGCAGTATTTT. Translated: CASSQTSGYGNASTDTQYF.

This clonotype was found a few times. The rearrangement uses TRBV5-1 and TRBJ1-2; 8 bases align to TRBD1. The CDR3 is 15 residues long. Looked up from germline, CDR1 is SGHRS and CDR2 is YFSETQ. Trimming at V came to 4 bases and at J to 3 bases, leaving 8 bases not matched to a gene. CDR3 sequence (DNA): TGCGCCAGCAGCCATATTGGACAGGGCGACTATGGCTACACCTTC. Translating it yields CASSHIGQGDYGYTF.